Described below is a single T cell receptor (beta chain) sequence and its context. Antigen unknown. The CDR3 length is 13 residues. The V gene's germline CDR1 is MNHNS and CDR2 SASEGT. The PCR had 60 Vbeta and 13 Jbeta primers. Sequenced by immunoSEQ multiplex PCR; TCRdb stores in-frame clones only, minus some. The sample's table shows about 130,000 clones. The data are from a study of cytomegalovirus exposure and HLA in healthy donors. Study-wide points: Data from an earlier analysis indicated that most TCR beta V segments were productive either about 87% or about 30% of the time. The study put around 180 TCR beta chains on its list as cytomegalovirus-associated.

The sequence was collected from a woman between 55 and 75 years old in good health and CMV-seronegative. The sequencing input was PBMCs. The chain uses TRBV6-1 and TRBJ2-5, with TRBD2 identical over 8 bases. The closer fit of TRBJ2-7 to the DNA end suggests the J call may be wrong. The CDR3 here is CASRARLASEQYF. For the CDR3, the DNA is TGTGCCAGCAGGGCTAGACTAGCGAGCGAGCAGTACTTC.